This is a list of T cell receptor beta chains from one sample in a study of T cell repertoires in aging, cancer and after chemotherapy. TCRdb passed the multiplex PCR reads through MiXCR, listing each CDR3 protein once. The data show 10,000 or so distinct CDR3 sequences, with less than 30% seen just once and 1% to 1.5% held by the top ten. Sequencing was performed on blood. The receptors derive from a human donor in good health. CDR3s include the opening cysteine and the closing phenylalanine or tryptophan. A D gene is named only where the DNA matches it firmly. The listing skips clone size in some rows; elsewhere it reads once, few, many or a size class.

TGCAGTGCTAACAGGGAATACACTGAAGCTTTCTTT | CSANREYTEAFF | TRBV20-1 | few | TRBJ1-1 | NA
TGCGCCAGCAGCCAAGGACTAGCGGACTACAATGAGCAGTTCTTC | CASSQGLADYNEQFF | TRBV4-1 | NA | TRBJ2-1 | TRBD2
TGTGCCAGCAGCACTCGGGGTGCGGGAGGGGTTGATGAGCAGTTCTTC | CASSTRGAGGVDEQFF | TRBV11-2 | NA | TRBJ2-1 | TRBD2
TGTGCCAGCAGCCCCAGGCGGGACTCCCGGCGGTTCTTC | CASSPRRDSRRFF | TRBV7-3 | few | TRBJ2-1 | NA
TGTGCCAGCAGTTACGAGGCGGGATCATTTGACGAGCAGTACTTC | CASSYEAGSFDEQYF | TRBV6-6 | medium-sized | TRBJ2-7 | NA
TGCGCCAGCAGCTTCGGGGGGTCGAACACCGGGGAGCTGTTTTTT | CASSFGGSNTGELFF | TRBV5-1 | NA | TRBJ2-2 | TRBD2
TGCGCCAGCAGCTTGGGGCGGGAGAGGGACATTCAGTACTTC | CASSLGRERDIQYF | TRBV5-1 | once | TRBJ2-4 | TRBD2
TGCAGTGCTACGAAGGACGGGAGTGGGGAGACCCAGTACTTC | CSATKDGSGETQYF | TRBV20-1 | NA | TRBJ2-5 | NA
TGTGCCAGCAGCCTCAGCTGGGGACAGGGCCCGCTAAATCAGCCCCAGCATTTT | CASSLSWGQGPLNQPQHF | TRBV12-3/TRBV12-4 | few | TRBJ1-5 | TRBD1
TGTGCCTGGAGTGTAGTTCCTTTTCGGGACACAAGAGATGGCTACACCTTC | CAWSVVPFRDTRDGYTF | TRBV30 | medium-sized | TRBJ1-2 | NA
TGTGCCTGGCACCCTAAAAGGGTGTTCGATGGCTACACCTTC | CAWHPKRVFDGYTF | TRBV30 | medium-sized | TRBJ1-2 | NA
TGTGCCAGTAGTATTCGCACTGAACTAGCGGGAGTTCTCTCCTACTACAATGAGCAGTTCTTC | CASSIRTELAGVLSYYNEQFF | TRBV19 | NA | TRBJ2-1 | TRBD2
TGTGCCAGTATCCCTAGCGGGGTCGGTCATGAGCAGTTCTTC | CASIPSGVGHEQFF | TRBV19 | medium-sized | TRBJ2-1 | TRBD2
TGTGCCAGCAGTTACAGGACAGGGCTTCGGGGTCAGCCCCAGCATTTT | CASSYRTGLRGQPQHF | TRBV6-5 | NA | TRBJ1-5 | TRBD1
TGTGCCAGCTGGCGGGACTCACCAACCTACGAGCAGTACTTC | CASWRDSPTYEQYF | TRBV27 | NA | TRBJ2-7 | NA
TGTGCCAGCAGCTTTGGGACAGGTCCTGAAGCTTTCTTT | CASSFGTGPEAFF | TRBV5-6 | few | TRBJ1-1 | TRBD1
TGTGCCAGCAGTGAAGAGACAGGGAACACCGGGGAGCTGTTTTTT | CASSEETGNTGELFF | TRBV6-1 | medium-sized | TRBJ2-2 | NA
TGTGCCAGCAGTGCGGGAGTGGATTACAATGAGCAGTTCTTC | CASSAGVDYNEQFF | TRBV25-1 | few | TRBJ2-1 | NA
TGTGCCAGCAGTGAATTAGGGGACAGGCGACGCGAGCAGTACTTC | CASSELGDRRREQYF | TRBV25-1 | few | TRBJ2-7 | TRBD1
TGTGCCAGCAGGAGCTGGACAGGGTTAGAAGAGACCCAGTACTTC | CASRSWTGLEETQYF | TRBV6-5 | NA | TRBJ2-5 | TRBD1
TGCGCCAGCAGCTCCGAAGGGCCTCCGGGGGCGGGGGAGCAGTACTTC | CASSSEGPPGAGEQYF | TRBV4-1 | NA | TRBJ2-7 | NA
TGTGCCAGCAGCCCAAAAGGACTAGCCAGTCCAGATACGCAGTATTTT | CASSPKGLASPDTQYF | TRBV7-3 | NA | TRBJ2-3 | TRBD2
TGTGCCAGCAGCTCACTAGCGGGAGAATTGTACGAGCAGTACTTC | CASSSLAGELYEQYF | TRBV27 | NA | TRBJ2-7 | TRBD2
TGTGCCAGCGGAGAAGGCGACACCGGGGAGCTGTTTTTT | CASGEGDTGELFF | TRBV6-5 | NA | TRBJ2-2 | NA
TGTGCCAGCAGCCCCCGGGGGGCAGGGGAAAAACTGTTTTTT | CASSPRGAGEKLFF | TRBV6-1 | few | TRBJ1-4 | NA
TGCAGCGTTGACGTGGATTTGCAAGAGACCCAGTACTTC | CSVDVDLQETQYF | TRBV29-1 | medium-sized | TRBJ2-5 | NA
TGTGCCAGCACTCAGGGGGCCTATGGCTACACCTTC | CASTQGAYGYTF | TRBV6-1 | medium-sized | TRBJ1-2 | TRBD1
TGTGCCAGCAGCTTATGGGCGCGGACTAGCGGGAAGAGCTCCTACAATGAGCAGTTCTTC | CASSLWARTSGKSSYNEQFF | TRBV7-9 | NA | TRBJ2-1 | TRBD2
TGCAGCGTCCTAGCGGGAGGCGGGTACGAGCAGTACTTC | CSVLAGGGYEQYF | TRBV29-1 | medium-sized | TRBJ2-7 | TRBD2
TGCACCCGGCCCGGGGAAACTCAGTACAATGAGCAGTTCTTC | CTRPGETQYNEQFF | TRBV11-1 | few | TRBJ2-1 | NA
TGTGCCAGCAGCTCGGGACAGGGATTTGGCTACACCTTC | CASSSGQGFGYTF | TRBV27 | NA | TRBJ1-2 | TRBD1
TGTGCCAGCAGCTTTCGGTCCGTAGCCAAAAACATTCAGTACTTC | CASSFRSVAKNIQYF | TRBV7-3 | once | TRBJ2-4 | NA
TGTGCCAGCAGCGAAGCTAGCGGGAGTGATACGCAGTATTTT | CASSEASGSDTQYF | TRBV9 | NA | TRBJ2-3 | TRBD2
TGTGCCAGCAGCTTAAGGTTTCCAGGCTCCTACAATGAGCAGTTCTTC | CASSLRFPGSYNEQFF | TRBV11-2 | few | TRBJ2-1 | NA
TGTGCCAGCAGCCGTAGCGGAGATACGCAGTATTTT | CASSRSGDTQYF | TRBV13 | few | TRBJ2-3 | NA
TGTGCCAGCTCCCGGGGGGTCGCTCGCTATGGCTACACCTTC | CASSRGVARYGYTF | TRBV18 | NA | TRBJ1-2 | NA
TGTGCCACCAGTGATTTTTTCAATGAGCAGTTCTTC | CATSDFFNEQFF | TRBV24-1 | NA | TRBJ2-1 | NA
TGTGCCAGCAGCGTAGGTCGATGGGGAGGCTCTAACTATGGCTACACCTTC | CASSVGRWGGSNYGYTF | TRBV9 | few | TRBJ1-2 | NA
TGCAGCGTTAAACCGGGCCTTGAAGCTTTCTTT | CSVKPGLEAFF | TRBV29-1 | medium-sized | TRBJ1-1 | NA
TGCGCCAGCAGCCCAGTCACCGGGACAGGGGTGTTTTCACCCCTCCACTTT | CASSPVTGTGVFSPLHF | TRBV5-1 | NA | TRBJ1-6 | TRBD1
TGTGCCAGCAGTCGGACAGGGGGCACCTACGAGCAGTACTTC | CASSRTGGTYEQYF | TRBV6-5 | NA | TRBJ2-7 | TRBD1
TGTGCCAGCAGCTTAGCCCTGGCGGTTGAATATGGCTACACCTTC | CASSLALAVEYGYTF | TRBV7-2 | NA | TRBJ1-2 | NA
TGTGCCAGCAGTTTGGTTCTGAATGCCTACGAGCAGTACTTC | CASSLVLNAYEQYF | TRBV6-5 | medium-sized | TRBJ2-7 | NA
TGTGCCAGCAGCTCCCTAGGACAGGGAGGGCTCTACGAGCAGTACTTC | CASSSLGQGGLYEQYF | TRBV7-3 | few | TRBJ2-7 | NA
TGTGCCACCAGCAGAGATCTGGGGCAGAACACCGGGGAGCTGTTTTTT | CATSRDLGQNTGELFF | TRBV15 | few | TRBJ2-2 | NA
TGCAGTGCTAGCGGGTACAATGAGCAGTTCTTC | CSASGYNEQFF | TRBV20-1 | few | TRBJ2-1 | NA
TGCGCCAGCAGCTTGGTTGGCCAAGAGACCCAGTACTTC | CASSLVGQETQYF | TRBV5-1 | few | TRBJ2-5 | NA
TGCGCCAGGCCCCACGTGCTCCCAGACTACAATGAGCAGTTCTTC | CARPHVLPDYNEQFF | TRBV10-1 | few | TRBJ2-1 | NA
TGTGCCAGCAGTCTTCACATTAACTATGGCTACACCTTC | CASSLHINYGYTF | TRBV27 | medium-sized | TRBJ1-2 | NA